The clone carrying this T cell receptor beta chain was found once. This specimen belongs to a study of OX40 agonist ivuxolimab in advanced cancers. Study context: At under 85% male, the cohort had a mean age of approximately 64 years, ranging from about 23 to 79.

Sequencing was performed with immunoSEQ multiplex PCR; in TCRdb, only in-frame clones are kept and a portion is missing. The table lists roughly 80,000 clones, roughly 85% of them singletons. Germline V gene sequence: CDR1 SGHRS, CDR2 YFSETQ. Trimming took 2 bases from V and 1 from J, leaving 15 bases between them. There are 16 residues in the CDR3. The receptor comes from an adult with an advanced solid tumor such as melanoma, head and neck, liver or kidney cancer. The starting material was CD4+ or CD8+ T cells sorted from blood, obtained in a trial of the OX40 agonist ivuxolimab. The chain employs TRBV5-1 and TRBJ1-1, with a tentative D call TRBD1 (5 bases). The CDR3 is CASSLGWGTTNTEAFF. The CDR3, as DNA: TGCGCCAGCAGCTTAGGATGGGGCACAACGAACACTGAAGCTTTCTTT.